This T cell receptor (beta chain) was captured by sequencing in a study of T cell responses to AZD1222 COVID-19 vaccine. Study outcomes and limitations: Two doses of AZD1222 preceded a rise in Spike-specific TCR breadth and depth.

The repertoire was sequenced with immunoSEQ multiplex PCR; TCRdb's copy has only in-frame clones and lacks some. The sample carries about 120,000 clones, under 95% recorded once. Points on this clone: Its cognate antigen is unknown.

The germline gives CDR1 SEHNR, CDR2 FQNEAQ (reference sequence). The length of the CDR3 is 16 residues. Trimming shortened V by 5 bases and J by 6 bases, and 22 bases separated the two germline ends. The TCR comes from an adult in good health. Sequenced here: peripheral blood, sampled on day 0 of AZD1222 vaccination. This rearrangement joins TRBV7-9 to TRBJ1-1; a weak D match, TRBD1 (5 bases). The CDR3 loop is CASSRRDGGGAAEAFF. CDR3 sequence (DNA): TGTGCCAGCAGCCGCCGGGACGGGGGAGGGGCCGCTGAAGCTTTCTTT.